This section outlines one T cell receptor (beta chain) sequence together with its context. Trimming pared 2 bases from V and 4 bases from J, leaving 5 bases between. The CDR3 consists of 12 residues. The germline V gene has CDR1 SGHTA and CDR2 FQGNSA. TCRdb's table, derived via immunoSEQ multiplex PCR, lists solely in-frame clones and lacks some. Of under 2.5 million clones detected, less than 95% appear once; the ten largest clones hold 0.3% to 0.45%. The data are from a study of shared clonotypes between healthy human individuals. The chain combines TRBV7-2 with TRBJ1-2; D unresolved. The clonotype was recovered from a man between 18 and 29 years old in good health. Some clones in this sample may be carry-over from other donors' samples. The sequenced material came from naive CD4+ T cells from PBMCs. Documented subset: CD45RA+ positively selected. The CDR3 nucleotides read TGTGCCAGCAGCTTAATAAGCTATGGCTACACCTTC. Protein product: CASSLISYGYTF.